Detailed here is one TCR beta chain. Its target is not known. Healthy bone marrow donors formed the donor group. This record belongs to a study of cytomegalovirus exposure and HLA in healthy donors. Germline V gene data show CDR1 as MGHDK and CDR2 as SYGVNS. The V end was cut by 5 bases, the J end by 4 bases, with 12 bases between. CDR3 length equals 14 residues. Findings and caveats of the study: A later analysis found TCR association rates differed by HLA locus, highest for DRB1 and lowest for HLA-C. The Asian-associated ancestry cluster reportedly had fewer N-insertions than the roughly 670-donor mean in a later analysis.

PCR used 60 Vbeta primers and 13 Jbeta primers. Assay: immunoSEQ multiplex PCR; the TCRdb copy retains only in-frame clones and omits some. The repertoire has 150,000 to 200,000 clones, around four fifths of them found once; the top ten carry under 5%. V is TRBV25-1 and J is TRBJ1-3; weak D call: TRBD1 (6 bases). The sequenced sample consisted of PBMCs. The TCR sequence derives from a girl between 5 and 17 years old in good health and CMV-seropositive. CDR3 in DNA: TGTGCCAGCAGTCCGACAGGAGCCGGAAACACCATATATTTT. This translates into CASSPTGAGNTIYF.